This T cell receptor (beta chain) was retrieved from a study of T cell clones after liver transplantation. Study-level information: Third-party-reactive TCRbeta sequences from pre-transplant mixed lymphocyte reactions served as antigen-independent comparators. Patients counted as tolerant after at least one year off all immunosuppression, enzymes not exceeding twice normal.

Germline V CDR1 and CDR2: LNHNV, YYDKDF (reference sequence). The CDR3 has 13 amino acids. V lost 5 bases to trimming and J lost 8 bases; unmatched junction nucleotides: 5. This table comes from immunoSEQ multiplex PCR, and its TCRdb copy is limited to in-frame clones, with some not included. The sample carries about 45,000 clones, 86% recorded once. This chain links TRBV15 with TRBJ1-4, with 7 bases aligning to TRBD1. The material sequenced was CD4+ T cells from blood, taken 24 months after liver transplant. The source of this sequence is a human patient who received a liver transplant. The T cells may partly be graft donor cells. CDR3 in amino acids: CATSGGTAEKLFF. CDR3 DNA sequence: TGTGCCACCAGCGGAGGGACAGCCGAAAAACTGTTTTTT.